This T cell receptor (beta chain) came from a study of synovial regulatory T cells in juvenile arthritis. Some clones are missing from TCRdb's copy, which holds only in-frame ones; the method was immunoSEQ multiplex PCR. This sample's table reports about 10,000 clones. Germline V gives CDR1 SGHDT, CDR2 YYEEEE. This CDR3 comprises 15 residues. No DNA sequence was recorded. This clonotype originated in a donor between 2 and 29 years old with juvenile idiopathic arthritis. The chain combines TRBV5-6 with TRBJ1-1. The sequenced sample consisted of Treg cells from blood. Subset here: remaining (HLA-DR-negative) circulating blood Treg cells. The CDR3: CASRSYGGLEGEAFF.